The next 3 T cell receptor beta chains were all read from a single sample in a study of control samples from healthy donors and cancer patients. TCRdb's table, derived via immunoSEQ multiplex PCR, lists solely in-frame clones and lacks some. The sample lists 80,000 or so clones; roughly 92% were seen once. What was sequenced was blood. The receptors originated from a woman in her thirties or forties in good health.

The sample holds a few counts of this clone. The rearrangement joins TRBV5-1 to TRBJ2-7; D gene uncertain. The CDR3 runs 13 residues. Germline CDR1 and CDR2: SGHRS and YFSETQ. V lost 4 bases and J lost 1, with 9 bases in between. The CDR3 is CASSLENSYEQYF. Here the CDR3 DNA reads TGCGCCAGCAGCCTGGAAAATTCCTACGAGCAGTACTTC.

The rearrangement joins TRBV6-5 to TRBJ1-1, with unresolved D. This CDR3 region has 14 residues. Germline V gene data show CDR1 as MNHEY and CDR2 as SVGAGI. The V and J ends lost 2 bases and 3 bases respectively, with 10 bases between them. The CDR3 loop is CASSYQDRHTEAFF. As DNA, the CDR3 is TGTGCCAGCAGTTACCAAGATAGACACACTGAAGCTTTCTTT.

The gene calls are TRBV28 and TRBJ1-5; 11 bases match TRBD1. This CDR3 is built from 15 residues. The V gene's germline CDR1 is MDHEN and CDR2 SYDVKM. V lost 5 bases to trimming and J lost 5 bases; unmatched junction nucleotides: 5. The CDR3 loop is CASSPGTGGDQPQHF. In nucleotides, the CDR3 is TGTGCCAGCAGTCCCGGGACAGGGGGGGATCAGCCCCAGCATTTT.